The T cell receptor beta chain under discussion was sequenced for a study of OX40 agonist ivuxolimab in advanced cancers. Looking at the study overall: While on treatment, patients had intravenous ivuxolimab at 0.01 to 10 mg/kg every 2 weeks. There were three patients with partial responses, one having hepatocellular carcinoma and two cutaneous melanoma. Study findings and constraints: Among patients with partial responses at 0.1-3.0 mg/kg, clonal expansion was among the lowest. At doses 0.1 to 3.0 mg/kg, CD4+ and CD8+ clones expanded.

Sequenced by immunoSEQ multiplex PCR; TCRdb stores in-frame clones only, minus some. Among under 80,000 clones listed, roughly 86% were seen once. Germline V gives CDR1 MNHNS, CDR2 SASEGT. Losses at the gene ends were 5 bases for V and 5 bases for J; bases not matched to a gene: 8. The CDR3 is 14 amino acids. This clone has just a few counts. Antigen: not known. The clonotype comes from an adult with an advanced solid tumor such as melanoma, head and neck, liver or kidney cancer. The J gene is TRBJ1-2, the V gene TRBV6-1; 7 bases are a match to TRBD1. The sequences come from CD4+ or CD8+ T cells sorted from blood, collected in a trial of the OX40 agonist ivuxolimab. The CDR3 protein is CASSRDRAGYGYTF. CDR3 nucleotide sequence: TGTGCCAGCAGTCGTGACAGGGCAGGATATGGCTACACCTTC.